This TCR beta chain was retrieved from a study of T cells in Graves' hyperthyroidism and ophthalmopathy (dated by TCRdb to the late 2010s). Regarding the complete study: To identify distinguishing TCR V-J signatures, a discovery cohort of 95 to 100 patients was used, comprising 43 with Graves' ophthalmopathy and around 60 with stable Graves' hyperthyroidism. The study also compared thyroid tissue and blood T-cell repertoires from about six Graves' hyperthyroidism patients. Whether ophthalmopathy could be predicted prospectively was tested in an independent validation cohort made up of approximately 19 hyperthyroidism patients plus 17 patients who later progressed to ophthalmopathy. For training and testing, the 100 or so patients in the discovery cohort were randomly divided in a 7:3 ratio. The paper reports TCR Vbeta CDR3 sequencing of approximately 140 peripheral blood samples: 40 to 45 ophthalmopathy, about 75 hyperthyroidism and approximately 17 progressor patients. After sampling, hyperthyroidism patients received methimazole starting at 30 mg daily, and ophthalmopathy patients received high-dose intravenous methylprednisolone. Findings and caveats that apply to the study as a whole: No statistical method was used to set the sample size in advance, and investigators knew the group allocation. A 13 V-J signature model separated ophthalmopathy from stable hyperthyroidism, with approximately 87% sensitivity and about 81% specificity in cross-validation and 80%/75% in testing. During validation, the model predicted progression to ophthalmopathy a median of around 6 months ahead of onset, with roughly 65% sensitivity and under 85% specificity. Most expanded thyroid clonotypes (frequency above 0.001) were also found in blood, which suggests that blood repertoires may mirror thyroid immune responses.

The TCR beta CDR3 regions were amplified from RNA transcripts. The first round of RT-PCR for the TCR CDR3 was performed with the HTBI primer set and the Qiagen OneStep RT-PCR kit. Libraries were constructed in a second round of multiplex PCR, after which size selection and purification were carried out. Paired-end sequencing of the libraries was performed with 100 bp reads on an Illumina HiSeq2000. The published analysis was carried out like this. SOAPnuke was used to process the raw data, removing reads that contained adapters or uncalled bases, had a mean Phred below 15, or lacked an exact match to the constant primer or identifier. High-quality paired reads were merged using COPE v1.2.5, and each unique nucleotide sequence was defined as a clonotype. MiTCR v1.1 was used to align clonotypes to the IMGT TRBV, TRBD and TRBJ reference segments. Analysis was restricted to V-J combinations with a frequency above 0.0001, which covered roughly 99% of repertoires. A TCS score was defined as the ratio of F50 (clonal expansion) to E x V (chaos), with BLOSUM62-based TCRdist applied between CDR3 peptides within each V-J. Welch's t-statistics and random forest reduced some 510 V-J features to fewer than 15, which were used in a naive Bayes classifier (R e1071). The similarity between thyroid and blood repertoires was quantified using the Morisita-Horn index. The raw public reads went through TCRdb reprocessing: fastp at Q25, MiXCR clone calling, in-frame beta chains kept. Rows with a matching CDR3 protein are joined into one entry that keeps the most common DNA and genes. The authors' filters were not applied to this entry. Within this sample are 530,000 or so distinct CDR3 sequences, with about 43% of them counted one time only. The ten most abundant clones make up roughly 7.7% of the sample.

Stable Graves' hyperthyroidism was defined as no progression to ophthalmopathy during 18 months of follow-up. Hyperthyroidism patients were newly diagnosed, had a disease duration of under 2 months, and were aged 18 to 65 years. Any patient with an uncontrolled infection, another autoimmune disease, pregnancy or lactation was excluded. Diagnoses were established on the basis of clinical symptoms, serum thyroxine and TRAb, thyroid ultrasound, and orbital computed tomography. Total RNA was extracted using Trizol reagent, and RNA quality was assessed on an Agilent 2100 Bioanalyzer. CDR1 and CDR2, per the germline V gene (reference sequence), are PRHDT and FYEKMQ. Reading from cysteine to phenylalanine, the CDR3 counts 16 amino acids. Just the 48-base CDR3 DNA is kept, in frame starting at base 1. V is trimmed back by 6 bases and J by 4 bases, and the junction contains 9 bases that no gene match accounts for.

This clonotype has ten or more counts. Its specific antigen is unknown. Nothing much larger sits one base from this clone, and base qualities are not available. The sequence joins TRBV13 to TRBJ2-7; TRBD2 agrees with 13 junctional bases. Specimen: peripheral blood or thyroid tissue (not recorded which). The TCR comes from a woman aged 18-35 years with Graves' hyperthyroidism. In nucleotide form, the sequence is TGTGCCAGCAGTCCTAATGGGACTAGCGGGAAGTACGAGCAGTACTTC. This sequence encodes CASSPNGTSGKYEQYF.